A selection of T cell receptor beta chains follows, all from one sample in a study of cytomegalovirus exposure and HLA in healthy donors. Data came from immunoSEQ multiplex PCR; TCRdb stores just in-frame clones and leaves some out. Reported are tens of thousands of clones; the ten largest clones contain 1.1%. The source material was PBMCs. Every receptor here comes from a woman under 40 in good health and CMV-seronegative. CDR3s include the opening cysteine and the closing phenylalanine or tryptophan. The order of the fields is J gene, D gene, V gene, CDR3 DNA, CDR3 protein. A D gene is named only where the DNA matches it firmly.

j_call: TRBJ2-1
d_call: .
v_call: TRBV5-1
cdr3_nt: TGCGCCAGCAGCGACAGAGACCCACCCTACAATGAGCAGTTCTTC
cdr3_aa: CASSDRDPPYNEQFF

j_call: TRBJ2-1
d_call: TRBD2
v_call: TRBV9
cdr3_nt: TGTGCCAGCAGCGTTGGTAGCGGGAGACACAATGAGCAGTTCTTC
cdr3_aa: CASSVGSGRHNEQFF

j_call: TRBJ1-2
d_call: TRBD1
v_call: TRBV4-2
cdr3_nt: TGTGCCAGCAGCCCCTCGTCCGGGACAGGGAACTATGGCTACACCTTC
cdr3_aa: CASSPSSGTGNYGYTF

j_call: TRBJ1-1
d_call: .
v_call: TRBV29-1
cdr3_nt: TGCAGCGCTGCCGGGGGAACCTCGAACACTGAAGCTTTCTTT
cdr3_aa: CSAAGGTSNTEAFF

j_call: TRBJ2-3
d_call: TRBD2
v_call: TRBV11-2
cdr3_nt: TGTGCCAGCAGCTTAGATAGCCTAGCGGGCGCTAATACGCAGTATTTT
cdr3_aa: CASSLDSLAGANTQYF

j_call: TRBJ2-3
d_call: TRBD1
v_call: TRBV2
cdr3_nt: TGTGCCAGCAGGCGACAGGGGCCCACCACAGATACGCAGTATTTT
cdr3_aa: CASRRQGPTTDTQYF

j_call: TRBJ2-1
d_call: TRBD1
v_call: TRBV19
cdr3_nt: TGTGCCAGTAGCGGGACAGGGTTGATGAATGAGCAGTTCTTC
cdr3_aa: CASSGTGLMNEQFF

j_call: TRBJ2-5
d_call: TRBD1
v_call: TRBV6-5
cdr3_nt: TGTGCCACTCTGGACAGGGCGAGGGAGAACCAGTACTTC
cdr3_aa: CATLDRARENQYF

j_call: TRBJ2-3
d_call: .
v_call: TRBV5-1
cdr3_nt: TGCGCCAGCAGCTTGTTGCCTAGTAGCACAGATACGCAGTATTTT
cdr3_aa: CASSLLPSSTDTQYF

j_call: TRBJ2-2
d_call: .
v_call: TRBV7-6
cdr3_nt: TGTGCCAGCAGCTTAGGACTAGTGAACACCGGGGAGCTGTTTTTT
cdr3_aa: CASSLGLVNTGELFF

j_call: TRBJ2-3
d_call: TRBD1
v_call: TRBV7-6
cdr3_nt: TGTGCCAGCAGCTCCAGACAGGGGATGGATGGGGATACGCAGTATTTT
cdr3_aa: CASSSRQGMDGDTQYF

j_call: TRBJ1-2
d_call: TRBD1
v_call: TRBV6-1
cdr3_nt: TGTGCCAGCAGTACAAGGACAGGGACACGGGGCTACACCTTC
cdr3_aa: CASSTRTGTRGYTF

j_call: TRBJ1-1
d_call: TRBD1
v_call: TRBV29-1
cdr3_nt: TGCAGCGTTGAGGGACAGGGACGCGAGGCTGAAGCTTTCTTT
cdr3_aa: CSVEGQGREAEAFF

j_call: TRBJ2-1
d_call: TRBD1
v_call: TRBV29-1
cdr3_nt: TGCAGCGTTAGGGGACAGGGAAATGGCGAGCAGTTCTTC
cdr3_aa: CSVRGQGNGEQFF

j_call: TRBJ2-4
d_call: .
v_call: TRBV19
cdr3_nt: TGTGCCAGTTCACTGGGAAGAGGGAACATTCAGTACTTC
cdr3_aa: CASSLGRGNIQYF

j_call: TRBJ1-3
d_call: .
v_call: TRBV5-6
cdr3_nt: TGTGCCAGCAGCAAGGACACAGGAAACACCATATATTTT
cdr3_aa: CASSKDTGNTIYF

j_call: TRBJ1-2
d_call: .
v_call: TRBV29-1
cdr3_nt: TGCAGCGTTGATGTGCAGGGAGGAAAGTATGGCTACACCTTC
cdr3_aa: CSVDVQGGKYGYTF

j_call: TRBJ2-7
d_call: .
v_call: TRBV7-2
cdr3_nt: TGTGCCAGCAGCTTAGGTGCAGGGGCGACCTACGAGCAGTACTTC
cdr3_aa: CASSLGAGATYEQYF

j_call: TRBJ1-1
d_call: TRBD1
v_call: TRBV29-1
cdr3_nt: TGCAGCGTCGCGACAGGGAAAACTGAAGCTTTCTTT
cdr3_aa: CSVATGKTEAFF

j_call: TRBJ2-3
d_call: .
v_call: TRBV18
cdr3_nt: TGTGCCAGCTCACCAGGAATAGGGGGGGGGCCGCTTGTACCAGATACGCAGTATTTT
cdr3_aa: CASSPGIGGGPLVPDTQYF

j_call: TRBJ2-5
d_call: TRBD2
v_call: TRBV11-2
cdr3_nt: TGTGCCAGCAGCACAAAGACTAGCGGGAGGGGAGAGACCCAGTACTTC
cdr3_aa: CASSTKTSGRGETQYF

j_call: TRBJ2-1
d_call: TRBD2
v_call: TRBV15
cdr3_nt: TGTGCCACCAGCAGAGATACCGGGACTAGAGGCTACAATGAGCAGTTCTTC
cdr3_aa: CATSRDTGTRGYNEQFF

j_call: TRBJ2-3
d_call: .
v_call: TRBV30
cdr3_nt: TGTGCCTGCCGGCGGGTGGGGGCTACAGATACGCAGTATTTT
cdr3_aa: CACRRVGATDTQYF

j_call: TRBJ1-2
d_call: TRBD1
v_call: TRBV5-6
cdr3_nt: TGTGCCAGCAGCTTGTTTTGGACAGGGGTTAACTATGGCTACACCTTC
cdr3_aa: CASSLFWTGVNYGYTF